This T cell receptor beta chain was sequenced in a study of blood T cells in healthy people across ages. Sample-barcoded 5' priming and a J-beta primer mix drove a second PCR of about 6 to 12 cycles. TCRdb reanalysed the 5' RACE reads using MiXCR and keeps one entry per CDR3 protein. Here the sample spans about 780,000 distinct CDR3 sequences, about 42% being singletons. This clonotype has just a few counts. Sequenced sample: blood. This TCR was sampled from a man aged 80 or over in good health.

CDR3 sequence reads: CSVEDLAGLGFF. Here the CDR3 DNA reads TGCAGCGTTGAAGATCTCGCGGGACTGGGGTTCTTC. The chain carries TRBV29-1 and TRBJ2-1; D is possibly TRBD2 (6 bases). From germline, CDR1 is SQVTM and CDR2 ANQGSEA. V lost 0 bases, J lost 15 bases, and 15 bases lay in between. The CDR3 totals 12 residues.